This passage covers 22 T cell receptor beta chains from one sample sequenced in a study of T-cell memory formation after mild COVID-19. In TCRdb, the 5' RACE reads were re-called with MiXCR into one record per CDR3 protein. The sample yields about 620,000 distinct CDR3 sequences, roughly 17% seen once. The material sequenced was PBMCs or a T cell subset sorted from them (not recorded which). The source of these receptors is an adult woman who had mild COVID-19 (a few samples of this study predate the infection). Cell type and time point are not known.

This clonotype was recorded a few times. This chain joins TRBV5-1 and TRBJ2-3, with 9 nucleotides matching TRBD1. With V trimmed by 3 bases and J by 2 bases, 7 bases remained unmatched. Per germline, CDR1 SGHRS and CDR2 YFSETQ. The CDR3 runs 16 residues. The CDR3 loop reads CASSSEQGAHTDTQYF. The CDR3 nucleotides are TGCGCCAGCAGCTCAGAACAGGGGGCTCACACAGATACGCAGTATTTT. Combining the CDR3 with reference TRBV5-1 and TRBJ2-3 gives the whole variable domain KAGVTQTPRYLIKTRGQQVTLSCSPISGHRSVSWYQQTPGQGLQFLFEYFSETQRNKGNFPGRFSGRQFSNSRSEMNVSTLELGDSALYLCASSSEQGAHTDTQYFGPGTRLTVL.

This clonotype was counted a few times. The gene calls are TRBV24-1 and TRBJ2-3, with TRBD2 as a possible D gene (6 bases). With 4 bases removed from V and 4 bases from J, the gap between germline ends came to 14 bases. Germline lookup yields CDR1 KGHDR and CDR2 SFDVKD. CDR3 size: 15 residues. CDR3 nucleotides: TGTGCCACCAGTGACACGGGAGTGTCTTCAGATACGCAGTATTTT. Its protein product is CATSDTGVSSDTQYF.

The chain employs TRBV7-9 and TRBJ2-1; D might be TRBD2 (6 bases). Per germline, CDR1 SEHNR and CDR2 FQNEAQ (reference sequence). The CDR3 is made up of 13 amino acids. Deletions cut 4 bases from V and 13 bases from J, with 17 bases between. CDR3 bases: TGTGCCAGCAGCTCAGCATACGGGACTCCTCAGTTCTTC. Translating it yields CASSSAYGTPQFF.

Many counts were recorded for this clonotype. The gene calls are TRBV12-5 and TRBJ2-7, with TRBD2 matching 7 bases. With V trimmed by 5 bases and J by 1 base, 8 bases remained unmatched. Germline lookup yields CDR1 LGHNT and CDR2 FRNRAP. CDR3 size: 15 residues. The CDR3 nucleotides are TGTGCTAGTGGTCAGTTACCAGCGGGATCCTACGAGCAGTACTTC. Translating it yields CASGQLPAGSYEQYF. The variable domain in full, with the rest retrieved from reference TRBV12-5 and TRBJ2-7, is DARVTQTPRHKVTEMGQEVTMRCQPILGHNTVFWYRQTMMQGLELLAYFRNRAPLDDSGMPKDRFSAEMPDATLATLKIQPSEPRDSAVYFCASGQLPAGSYEQYFGPGTRLTVT.

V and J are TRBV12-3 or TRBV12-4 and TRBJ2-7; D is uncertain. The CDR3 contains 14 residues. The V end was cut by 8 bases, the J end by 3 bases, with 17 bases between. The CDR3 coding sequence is TGTGCCAGCTCTCTAAATACGTTTGTCTACGAGCAGTACTTC. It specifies CASSLNTFVYEQYF.

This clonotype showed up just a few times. The DNA for the CDR3 is TGCGCCAGCAGCGCAGGACACCAGAACACTGAAGCTTTCTTT. Protein product: CASSAGHQNTEAFF. The chain has TRBV5-1 and TRBJ1-1, with D possibly matching TRBD1 (5 bases). This CDR3 spans 14 amino acids. The V gene lost 4 bases and the J gene lost 1 base, with 11 bases spanning the gap. Germline V gene data show CDR1 as SGHRS and CDR2 as YFSETQ.

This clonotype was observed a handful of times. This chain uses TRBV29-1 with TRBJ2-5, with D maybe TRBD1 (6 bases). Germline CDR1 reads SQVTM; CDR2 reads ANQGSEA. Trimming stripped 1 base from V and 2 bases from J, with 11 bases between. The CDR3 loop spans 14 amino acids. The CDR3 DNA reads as TGCAGCGTTGAAGGGACAGACATACAAGAGACCCAGTACTTC. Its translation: CSVEGTDIQETQYF.

The CDR3 spells CASSLAQESYEQYF. CDR3 sequence (DNA): TGTGCCAGCAGCTTAGCCCAAGAGTCCTACGAGCAGTACTTC. The gene calls are TRBV7-6 and TRBJ2-7; D uncertain. V was trimmed by 0 bases and J by 1 base, leaving 7 bases between them. Germline-derived CDR1 and CDR2 are SGHVS and FNYEAQ. The CDR3 consists of 14 residues.

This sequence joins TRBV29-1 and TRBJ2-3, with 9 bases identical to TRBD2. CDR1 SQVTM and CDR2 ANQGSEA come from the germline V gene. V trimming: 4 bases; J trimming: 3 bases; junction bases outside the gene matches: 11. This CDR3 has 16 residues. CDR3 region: CSVAVLAGVRTDTQYF. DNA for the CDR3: TGCAGCGTTGCCGTATTAGCGGGAGTAAGGACAGATACGCAGTATTTT.

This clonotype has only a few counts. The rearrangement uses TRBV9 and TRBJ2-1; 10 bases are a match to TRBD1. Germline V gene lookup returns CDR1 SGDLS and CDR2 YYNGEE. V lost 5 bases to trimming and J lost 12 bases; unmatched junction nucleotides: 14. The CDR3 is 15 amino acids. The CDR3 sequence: CASSGRDRGQGWQFF. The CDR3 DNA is TGTGCCAGCAGTGGCCGTGACAGGGGGCAGGGGTGGCAGTTCTTC.

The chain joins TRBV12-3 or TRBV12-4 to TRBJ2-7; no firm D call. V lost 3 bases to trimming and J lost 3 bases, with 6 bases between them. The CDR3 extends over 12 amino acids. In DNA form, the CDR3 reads TGTGCCAGCAGTTTTGTCCTCTACGAGCAGTACTTC. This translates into CASSFVLYEQYF.

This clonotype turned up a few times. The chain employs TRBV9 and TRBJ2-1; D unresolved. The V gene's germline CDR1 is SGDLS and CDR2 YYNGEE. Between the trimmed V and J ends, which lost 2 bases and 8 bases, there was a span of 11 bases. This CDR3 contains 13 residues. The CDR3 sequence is CASSVNSEDEQFF. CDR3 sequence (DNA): TGTGCCAGCAGCGTCAACTCGGAAGATGAGCAGTTCTTC.

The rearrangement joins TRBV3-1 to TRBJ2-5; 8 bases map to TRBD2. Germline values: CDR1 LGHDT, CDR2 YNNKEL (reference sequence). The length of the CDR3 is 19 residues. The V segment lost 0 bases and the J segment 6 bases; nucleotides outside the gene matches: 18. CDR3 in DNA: TGTGCCAGCAGCCAAGATATAGCGAGCGAGCGGGAGTCAGTTAAGACCCAGTACTTC. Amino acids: CASSQDIASERESVKTQYF.

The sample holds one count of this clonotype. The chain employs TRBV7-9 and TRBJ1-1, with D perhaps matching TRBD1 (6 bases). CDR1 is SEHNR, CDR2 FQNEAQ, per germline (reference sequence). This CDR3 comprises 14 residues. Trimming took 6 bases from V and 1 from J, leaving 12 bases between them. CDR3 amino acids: CASRAGAENTEAFF. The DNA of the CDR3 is TGTGCCAGCAGGGCAGGGGCCGAGAACACTGAAGCTTTCTTT.

The CDR3 nucleotides read TGTGCCAGCAGCGGCCCGGTTGTGCGGGAGCAGTATTTT. It is translated as CASSGPVVREQYF. The chain recombines TRBV7-2 with TRBJ2-3, with TRBD2 as a possible D gene (6 bases). CDR3 length equals 13 residues. The germline V gene encodes CDR1 SGHTA and CDR2 FQGNSA. Trimming cost V 5 bases and J 11 bases, with 17 bases left between them.

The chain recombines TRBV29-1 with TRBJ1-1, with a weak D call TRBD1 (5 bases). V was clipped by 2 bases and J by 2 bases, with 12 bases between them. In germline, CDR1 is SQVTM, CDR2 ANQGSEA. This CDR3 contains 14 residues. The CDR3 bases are TGCAGCGTTGAAATCGGGGGATCTAACACTGAAGCTTTCTTT. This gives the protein CSVEIGGSNTEAFF.

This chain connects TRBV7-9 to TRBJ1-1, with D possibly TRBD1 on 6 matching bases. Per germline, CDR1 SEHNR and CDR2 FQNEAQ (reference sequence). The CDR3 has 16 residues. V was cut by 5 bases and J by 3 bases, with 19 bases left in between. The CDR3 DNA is TGTGCCAGCAGCACCCTCGGCGGGGGGCGGTACACTGAAGCTTTCTTT. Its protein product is CASSTLGGGRYTEAFF.

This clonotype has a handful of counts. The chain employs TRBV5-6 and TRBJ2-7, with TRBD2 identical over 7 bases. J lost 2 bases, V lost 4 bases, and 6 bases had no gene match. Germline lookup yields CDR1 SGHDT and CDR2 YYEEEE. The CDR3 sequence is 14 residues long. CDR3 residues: CASSLGLGPYEQYF. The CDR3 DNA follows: TGTGCCAGCAGCCTCGGACTAGGCCCCTACGAGCAGTACTTC.

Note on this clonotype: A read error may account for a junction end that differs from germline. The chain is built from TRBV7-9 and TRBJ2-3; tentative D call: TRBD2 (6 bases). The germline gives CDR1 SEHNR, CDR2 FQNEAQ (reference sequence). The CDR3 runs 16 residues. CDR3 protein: CASRLGPGAGTDTQYF. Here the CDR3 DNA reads TGTGCCAGCAGATTAGGTCCGGGAGCGGGCACAGATACGCAGTATTTT. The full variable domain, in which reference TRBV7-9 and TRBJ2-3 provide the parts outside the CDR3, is DTGVSQNPRHKITKRGQNVTFRCDPISEHNRLYWYRQTLGQGPEFLTYFQNEAQLEKSRLLSDRFSAERPKGSFSTLEIQRTEQGDSAMYLCASRLGPGAGTDTQYFGPGTRLTVL.

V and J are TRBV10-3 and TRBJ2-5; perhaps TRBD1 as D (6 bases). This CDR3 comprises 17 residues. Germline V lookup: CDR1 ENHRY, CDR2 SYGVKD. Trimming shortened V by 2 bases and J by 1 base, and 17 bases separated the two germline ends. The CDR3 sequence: CAISEKGRGGSQETQYF. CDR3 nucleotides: TGTGCCATCAGTGAGAAGGGTCGAGGGGGTTCCCAAGAGACCCAGTACTTC.

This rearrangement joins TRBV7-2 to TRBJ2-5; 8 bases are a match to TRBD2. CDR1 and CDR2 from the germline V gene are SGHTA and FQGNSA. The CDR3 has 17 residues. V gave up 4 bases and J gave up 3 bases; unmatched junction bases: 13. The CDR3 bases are TGTGCCAGCAGCTCCCAAGCGGTAGCGGGGTCTAAAGAGACCCAGTACTTC. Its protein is CASSSQAVAGSKETQYF.

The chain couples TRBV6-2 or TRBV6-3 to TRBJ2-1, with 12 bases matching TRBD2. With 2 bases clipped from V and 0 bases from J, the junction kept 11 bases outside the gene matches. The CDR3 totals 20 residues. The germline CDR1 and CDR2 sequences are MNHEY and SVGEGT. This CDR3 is CASSYPSSGRVLDSYNEQFF. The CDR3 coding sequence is TGTGCCAGCAGTTACCCGTCTAGCGGGAGGGTATTGGACTCCTACAATGAGCAGTTCTTC.